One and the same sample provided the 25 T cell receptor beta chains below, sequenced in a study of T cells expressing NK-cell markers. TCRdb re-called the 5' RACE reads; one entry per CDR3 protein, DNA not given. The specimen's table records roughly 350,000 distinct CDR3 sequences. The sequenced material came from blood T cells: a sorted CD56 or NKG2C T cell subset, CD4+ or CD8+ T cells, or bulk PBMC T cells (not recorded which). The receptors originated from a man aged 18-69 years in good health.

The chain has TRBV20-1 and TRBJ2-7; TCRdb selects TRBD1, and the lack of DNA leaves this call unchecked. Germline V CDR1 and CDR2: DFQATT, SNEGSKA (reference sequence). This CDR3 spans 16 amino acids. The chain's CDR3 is CSASLFGTGVSYEQYF.

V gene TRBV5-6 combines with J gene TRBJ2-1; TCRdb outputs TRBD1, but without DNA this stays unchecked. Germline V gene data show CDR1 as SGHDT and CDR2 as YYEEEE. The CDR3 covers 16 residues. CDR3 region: CASSFRGTRAGNEQFF.

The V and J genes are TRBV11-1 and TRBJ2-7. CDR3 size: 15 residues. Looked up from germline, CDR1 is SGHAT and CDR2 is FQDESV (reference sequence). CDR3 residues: CASSLEPKADYEQYF. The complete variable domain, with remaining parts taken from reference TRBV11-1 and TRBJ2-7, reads EAEVAQSPRYKITEKSQAVAFWCDPISGHATLYWYRQILGQGPELLVQFQDESVVDDSQLPKDRFSAERLKGVDSTLKIQPAELGDSAMYLCASSLEPKADYEQYFGPGTRLTVT.

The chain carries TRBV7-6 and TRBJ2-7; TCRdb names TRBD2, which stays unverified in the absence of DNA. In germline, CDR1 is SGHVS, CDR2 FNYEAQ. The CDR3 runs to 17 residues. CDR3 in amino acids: CASSLASSGGGAYEQYF.

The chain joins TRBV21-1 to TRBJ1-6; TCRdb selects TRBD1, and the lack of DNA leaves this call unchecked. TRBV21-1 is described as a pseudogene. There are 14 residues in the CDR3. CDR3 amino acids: CASSSRENNSPLHF.

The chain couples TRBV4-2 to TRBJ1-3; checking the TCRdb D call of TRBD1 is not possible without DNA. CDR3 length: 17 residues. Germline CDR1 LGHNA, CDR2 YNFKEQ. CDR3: CASSQDPGGGLGNTIYF.

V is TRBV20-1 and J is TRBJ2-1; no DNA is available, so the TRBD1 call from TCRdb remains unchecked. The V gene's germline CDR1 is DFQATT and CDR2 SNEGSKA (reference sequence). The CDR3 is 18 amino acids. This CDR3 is CSATSPGGGGRPNNEQFF.

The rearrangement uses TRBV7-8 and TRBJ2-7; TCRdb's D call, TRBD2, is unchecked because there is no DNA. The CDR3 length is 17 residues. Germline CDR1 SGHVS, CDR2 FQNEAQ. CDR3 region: CASSLERGLASSYEQYF.

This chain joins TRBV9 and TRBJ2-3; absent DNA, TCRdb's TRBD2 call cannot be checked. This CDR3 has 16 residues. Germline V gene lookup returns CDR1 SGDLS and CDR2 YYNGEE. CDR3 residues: CASSADIQRGSDTQYF.

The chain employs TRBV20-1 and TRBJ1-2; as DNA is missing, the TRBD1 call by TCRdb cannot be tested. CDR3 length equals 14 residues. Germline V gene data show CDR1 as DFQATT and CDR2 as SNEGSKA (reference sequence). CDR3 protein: CSARDRDRVHGYTF.

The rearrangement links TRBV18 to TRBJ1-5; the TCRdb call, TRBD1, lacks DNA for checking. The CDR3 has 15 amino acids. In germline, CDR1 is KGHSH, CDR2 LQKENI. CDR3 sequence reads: CASSLGGGGNQPQHF.

The CDR3 protein is CASSPAGQPVTYEQYF. The chain combines TRBV6-1 with TRBJ2-7; TCRdb gives TRBD1 as the D gene, but with no DNA this cannot be confirmed. The germline gives CDR1 MNHNS, CDR2 SASEGT. CDR3 length equals 16 residues.

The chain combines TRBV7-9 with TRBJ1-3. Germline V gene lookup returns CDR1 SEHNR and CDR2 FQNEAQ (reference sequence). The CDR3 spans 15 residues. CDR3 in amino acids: CASSSSGGYGNTIYF.

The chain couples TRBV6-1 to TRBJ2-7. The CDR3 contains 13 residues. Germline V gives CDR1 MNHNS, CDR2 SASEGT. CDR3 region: CASAMDASYEQYF.

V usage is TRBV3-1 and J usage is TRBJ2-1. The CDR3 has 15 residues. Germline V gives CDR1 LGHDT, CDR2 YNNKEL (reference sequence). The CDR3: CASSQGWAGVNEQFF.

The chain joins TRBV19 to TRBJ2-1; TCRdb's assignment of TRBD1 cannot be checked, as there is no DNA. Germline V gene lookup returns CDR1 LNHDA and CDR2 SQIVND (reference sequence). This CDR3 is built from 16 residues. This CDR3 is CASSIGTGGASNEQFF.

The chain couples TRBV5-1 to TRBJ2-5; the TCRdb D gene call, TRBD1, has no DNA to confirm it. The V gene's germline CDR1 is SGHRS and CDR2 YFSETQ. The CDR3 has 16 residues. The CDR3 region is CASSLEAGIAPETQYF.

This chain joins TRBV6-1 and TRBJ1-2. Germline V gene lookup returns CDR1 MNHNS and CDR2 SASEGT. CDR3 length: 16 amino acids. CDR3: CASRKGKLRLPPGYTF.

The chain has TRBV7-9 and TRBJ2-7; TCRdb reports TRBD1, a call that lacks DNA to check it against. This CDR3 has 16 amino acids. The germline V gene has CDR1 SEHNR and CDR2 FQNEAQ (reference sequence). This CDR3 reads CASSNDWDSLSYEQYF.

CDR3 region: CASRQGGRNQPQHF. The chain carries TRBV28 and TRBJ1-5; TCRdb indicates TRBD1, and absent DNA this call remains unverified. The CDR3 consists of 14 residues. Germline values: CDR1 MDHEN, CDR2 SYDVKM.

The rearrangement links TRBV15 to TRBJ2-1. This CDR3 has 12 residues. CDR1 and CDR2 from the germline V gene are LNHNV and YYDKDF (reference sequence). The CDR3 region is CATSRDLNEQFF.

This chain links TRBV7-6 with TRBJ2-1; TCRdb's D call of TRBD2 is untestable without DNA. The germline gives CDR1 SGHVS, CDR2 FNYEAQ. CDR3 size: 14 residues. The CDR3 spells CASSLGREHNEQFF.

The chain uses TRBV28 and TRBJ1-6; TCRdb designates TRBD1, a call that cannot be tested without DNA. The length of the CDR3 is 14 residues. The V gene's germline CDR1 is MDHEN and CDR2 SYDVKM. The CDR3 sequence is CASSFGDLRGPLHF.

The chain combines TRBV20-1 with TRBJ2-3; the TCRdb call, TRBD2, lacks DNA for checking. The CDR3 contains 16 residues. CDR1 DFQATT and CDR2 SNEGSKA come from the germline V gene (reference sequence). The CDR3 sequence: CSARDYQRGSTDTQYF.

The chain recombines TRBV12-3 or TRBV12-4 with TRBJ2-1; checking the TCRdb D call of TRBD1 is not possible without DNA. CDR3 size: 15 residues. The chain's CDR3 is CASSGQGVSYNEQFF.